This T cell receptor (beta chain) appears in the sequencing data of a study of shared clonotypes between healthy human individuals (TCRdb year 2020). In the study overall: The cohort included three men and a couple of women between 18 and 49 years of age. For each donor, CD4 naive and CD4 memory were each run on three plates, CD8 naive on two plates, and CD8 memory on one plate. Blood TCR repertoires of roughly 5 healthy adults were deeply sequenced to estimate repertoire size and the extent of clonotype sharing between individuals. Different laboratories and diverse techniques were used to prepare libraries and sequence TCR repertoires, to increase sequencing depth and limit assay-specific biases. Per donor, leukapheresis produced somewhere between about 0.94 and 10 billion PBMCs.

The paper as a whole reports these results and caveats: Pairwise subsampling indicated that sequencing depth was expected to affect the degree of clonotype sharing among donors. Sampling was restricted to blood, and TCR repertoires in tissue are likely to differ from TCR repertoires in blood. Clonotypes shared by all four sorted-subset donors showed higher generation probabilities than non-shared clonotypes. The genetic and exposure-history diversity represented was limited by the small number of donors. Even with the large sequencing depth, rarefaction of the sorted-subset datasets indicated that sequencing was incomplete. Larger estimated clonotype richness was generally found for naive subsets than for memory subsets. When several donors were compared, the shared fraction of clonotypes was about 5% for naive CD4, approximately 3.5% for naive CD8, more than 2% for memory CD4, and approximately 0.4% for memory CD8.

The donors were healthy, HIV-negative adults who had no recently reported acute infections or vaccinations. All donors were Caucasian adults living in Nashville, Tennessee, USA. Magnetic negative selection was used to enrich CD4+ T cells, after which naive cells were positively selected on CD45RA and the negative fraction became the memory subset. Blood was obtained by leukapheresis, after which PBMCs were separated by Ficoll-Histopaque density gradient centrifugation and cryopreserved in liquid nitrogen vapor phase. Analytical flow cytometry was used to check the purity and quantity of every magnetically sorted T cell population. From each sorted fraction, genomic DNA was isolated and quantified by UV absorbance on a Nanodrop 2000c. Using the deep immunoSEQ assay, TCR CDR3 regions were amplified from genomic DNA by multiplex PCR. For each cell subset, the extracted genomic DNA was distributed evenly across all wells of several immunoSEQ 96-well plates, and each plate served as one replicate. Each replicate PCR for sorted subsets received around 200 ng genomic DNA, equal to roughly 30,000 T cell genomes. Purified libraries were measured with a Qubit 3.0 fluorometer, size-checked on a Bioanalyzer 2100, and measured again with the KAPA Library Quantification kit. Every immunoSEQ 96-well plate was sequenced on a dedicated single-read 150-cycle Illumina NextSeq 550 flow cell. Per the authors' processing: The immunoSEQ output contained only junctional sequences without quality scores, so filtering could not match that applied to full-length reads. To assign V/J genes and CDR3, sequences were annotated using PyIR, a Python wrapper for IgBLAST v1.9, with IMGT germline references. Reads were filtered out if the reads had weak V/J assignments (E-value above 1e-6), no CDR3, stop codons, out-of-frame junctions, or ambiguous translated residues. V3J clonotypes were defined by identical inferred V gene, J gene, and CDR3 amino acid sequence. The percentage overlap between two repertoires was calculated by dividing the number of shared unique clonotypes by the size of the smaller repertoire. Richness of each repertoire was evaluated using RTK rarefaction, the Chao1 estimator, and Recon v2.1 estimates of unobserved clonotypes. For all TCRbeta clonotypes obtained by the gDNA method from a handful of donors, generation probabilities were computed with OLGA. TCRdb mirrors the immuneACCESS table, restricted to in-frame sequences. Some clones are absent from its copies; in checked studies, under half trace to an unresolved V gene, and the reason for the others is unknown. For V, J and clone size, that table is used; D and trimming come from the DNA. For this sample there are approximately 700,000 clones; approximately 73% appear just once. The top ten clonotypes cover around 2% of the sample.

Sequences ENHRY (CDR1) and SYGVKD (CDR2) are obtained from the germline V gene. V lost 2 bases and J lost 10 bases; the stretch between them is 11 bases long. Inclusive of the bounding cysteine and phenylalanine, the CDR3 is 12 residues long. The DNA shown is the 36-base CDR3, in frame from base 1. This clone has a single count. Its binding antigen is unknown. Within one base of it there is no much larger clone, and no base qualities were kept. The chain joins TRBV10-3 to TRBJ1-1, with no D gene named confidently. This receptor was obtained from a woman in her twenties or thirties in good health. The sequencing input was memory CD4+ T cells sorted from blood. The cell subset or site tag for this specimen amounts to: CD45RA-negative fraction. The DNA reads TGTGCCATCAGTGAGGGGTTATGGGGAGCTTTCTTT. It translates as CAISEGLWGAFF.